What follows are 3 T cell receptor beta chains derived from one specimen sequenced in a study of blood T cell repertoires in COVID-19. The method was immunoSEQ multiplex PCR; TCRdb's version includes in-frame clones alone and lacks a portion of them. The sample contains approximately 150,000 clones, approximately 84% of which appear only once. The material sequenced was peripheral blood. These TCRs come from a human donor with acute or convalescent COVID-19. The donor label of this sample is uncertain.

J is TRBJ2-5 and V is TRBV4-2; 15 nucleotides match TRBD2. The germline V gene has CDR1 LGHNA and CDR2 YNFKEQ. The trim removed 6 bases at V and 5 bases at J, leaving 10 bases unmatched. This CDR3 region has 17 residues. In DNA, the CDR3 is TGTGCCAGCAGACTCAGAACCGGGACTAGCGGGGGGGAGACCCAGTACTTC. It encodes CASRLRTGTSGGETQYF.

The rearrangement links TRBV9 to TRBJ2-7; D gene uncertain. The CDR3 runs 12 residues. The V and J ends lost 4 bases and 1 base respectively, with 6 bases between them. Germline-derived CDR1 and CDR2 are SGDLS and YYNGEE. The CDR3: CASSRVSYEQYF. The DNA of the CDR3 is TGTGCCAGCAGCCGGGTTTCCTACGAGCAGTACTTC. Complete variable domain (other parts from reference TRBV9 and TRBJ2-7): DSGVTQTPKHLITATGQRVTLRCSPRSGDLSVYWYQQSLDQGLQFLIQYYNGEERAKGNILERFSAQQFPDLHSELNLSSLELGDSALYFCASSRVSYEQYFGPGTRLTVT.

The chain uses TRBV9 and TRBJ2-3, with 7 bases matching TRBD1. Germline-derived CDR1 and CDR2 are SGDLS and YYNGEE. CDR3 length equals 18 residues. V lost 3 bases, J lost 2 bases, and 15 bases stayed unmatched. The CDR3: CASSARRQGPLDTDTQYF. The CDR3 coding sequence is TGTGCCAGCAGCGCCCGACGACAGGGCCCCCTAGACACAGATACGCAGTATTTT.